This T cell receptor beta chain derives from a study of shared clonotypes between healthy human individuals. CD4+ cell separation produced CD45RA+ naive and CD45RA-negative memory subsets. Profiled with immunoSEQ multiplex PCR; TCRdb holds only in-frame clones, not every one. This table holds about 2 million clones, approximately 95% found once. CDR1 GTSNPN and CDR2 SVGIG come from the germline V gene (reference sequence). The V and J ends lost 1 base and 7 bases respectively, with 13 bases between them. The CDR3 has 14 residues. The rearrangement joins TRBV30 to TRBJ1-4; possibly TRBD1 for D (5 bases). Sequencing was carried out using naive CD4+ T cells sorted from blood. The subset denotes: CD45RA+ positively selected. The sequence was obtained from a man between 18 and 35 years old in good health. The DNA for the CDR3 is TGTGCCTGGAGTGACAAGGGGCGTGTTGAAAAACTGTTTTTT. Amino acid sequence: CAWSDKGRVEKLFF.